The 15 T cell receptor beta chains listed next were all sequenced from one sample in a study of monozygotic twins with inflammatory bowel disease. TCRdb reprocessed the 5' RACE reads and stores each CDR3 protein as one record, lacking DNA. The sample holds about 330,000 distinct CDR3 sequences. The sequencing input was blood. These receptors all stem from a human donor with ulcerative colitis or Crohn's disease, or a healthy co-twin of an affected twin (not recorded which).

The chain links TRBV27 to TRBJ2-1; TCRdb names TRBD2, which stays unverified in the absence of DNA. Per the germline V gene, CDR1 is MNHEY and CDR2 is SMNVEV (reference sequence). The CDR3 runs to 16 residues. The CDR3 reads CASSAIAGVAYNEQFF.

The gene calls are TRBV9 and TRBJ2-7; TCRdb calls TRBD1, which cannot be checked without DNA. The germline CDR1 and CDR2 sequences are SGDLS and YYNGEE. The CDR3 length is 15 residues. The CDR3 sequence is CASSLDRGPYYEQYF.

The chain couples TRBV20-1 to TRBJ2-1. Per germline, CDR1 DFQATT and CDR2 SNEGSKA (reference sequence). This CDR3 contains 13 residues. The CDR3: CSATPQLYNEQFF.

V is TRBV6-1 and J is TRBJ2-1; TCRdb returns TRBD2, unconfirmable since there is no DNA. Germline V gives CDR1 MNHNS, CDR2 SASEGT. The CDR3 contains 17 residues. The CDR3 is CASSPRTSGQRRNEQFF.

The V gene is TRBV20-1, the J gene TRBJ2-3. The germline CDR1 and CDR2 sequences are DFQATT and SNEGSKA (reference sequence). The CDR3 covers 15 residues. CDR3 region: CSARDRPTHTYTQYF.

This chain's CDR3 is CASSPGTSLEQFF. This sequence joins TRBV18 and TRBJ2-1; the D call of TRBD2 rests on TCRdb alone, since no DNA is present to check it. Germline CDR1 KGHSH, CDR2 LQKENI. The CDR3 sequence is 13 residues long.

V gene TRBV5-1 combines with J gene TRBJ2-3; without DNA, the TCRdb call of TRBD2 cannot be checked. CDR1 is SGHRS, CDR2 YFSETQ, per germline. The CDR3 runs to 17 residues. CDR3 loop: CASSLELAGGPGDTQYF.

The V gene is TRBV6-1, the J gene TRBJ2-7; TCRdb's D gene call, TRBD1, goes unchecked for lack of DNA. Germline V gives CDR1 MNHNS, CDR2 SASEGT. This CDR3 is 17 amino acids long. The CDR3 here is CASSERYGTGGAYEQYF.

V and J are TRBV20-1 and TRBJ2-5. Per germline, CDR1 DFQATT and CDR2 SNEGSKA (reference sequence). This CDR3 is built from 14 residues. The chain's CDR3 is CSARLERKDGTQYF.

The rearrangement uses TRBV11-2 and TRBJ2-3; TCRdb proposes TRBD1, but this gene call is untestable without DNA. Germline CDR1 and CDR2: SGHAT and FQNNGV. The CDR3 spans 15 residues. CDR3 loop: CASSQRERGTDTQYF.

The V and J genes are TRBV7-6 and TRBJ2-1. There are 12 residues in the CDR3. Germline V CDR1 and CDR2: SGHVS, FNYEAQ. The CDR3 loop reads CASSSSSVEQFF.

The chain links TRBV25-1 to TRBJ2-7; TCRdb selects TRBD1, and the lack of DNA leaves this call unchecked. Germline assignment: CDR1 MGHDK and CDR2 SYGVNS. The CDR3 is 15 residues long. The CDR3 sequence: CASSGHPQTGPEQYF.

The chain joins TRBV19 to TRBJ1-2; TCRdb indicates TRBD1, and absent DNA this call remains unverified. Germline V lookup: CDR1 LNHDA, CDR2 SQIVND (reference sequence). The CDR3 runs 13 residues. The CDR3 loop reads CASSMGTGDGYTF.

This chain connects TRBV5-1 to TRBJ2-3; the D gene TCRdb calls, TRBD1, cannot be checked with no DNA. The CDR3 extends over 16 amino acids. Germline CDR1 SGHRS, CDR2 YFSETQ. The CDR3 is CASSQGDSEFTDTQYF.

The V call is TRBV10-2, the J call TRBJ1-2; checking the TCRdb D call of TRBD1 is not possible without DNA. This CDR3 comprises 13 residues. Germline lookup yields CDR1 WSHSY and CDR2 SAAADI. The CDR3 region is CATFDRGLGGYTF.